The clone carrying this T cell receptor (beta chain) was seen just once. TCRdb's table, derived via immunoSEQ multiplex PCR, lists solely in-frame clones and lacks some. The table records about 1.5 million clones, nearly 99% of them present only once. This entry belongs to a study of shared clonotypes between healthy human individuals. The sequence came from a man under 40 in good health. Source material: naive CD4+ T cells sorted from blood. The subset was: CD45RA+ positively selected.

The CDR3 region has the DNA TGTGCCAGCAGCGTAGACCCCCCCGGCGGGCAACAAGAGACCCAGTACTTC. This encodes CASSVDPPGGQQETQYF. The chain has TRBV9 and TRBJ2-5; D might be TRBD2 (5 bases). Germline V gene lookup returns CDR1 SGDLS and CDR2 YYNGEE. The CDR3 covers 17 residues. The V gene lost 0 bases and the J gene lost 2 bases, with 17 bases spanning the gap.